These T cell receptor beta chains were read from a single sample in a study of regulatory T cells in long-lasting Graves disease. TCRdb re-called the multiplex PCR reads with MiXCR, one entry per CDR3 protein. This sample has about 420,000 distinct CDR3 sequences, with around 17% found just once. Separately, the same data were catalogued under a study of T cells in Graves' hyperthyroidism and ophthalmopathy.

Material: peripheral blood mononuclear cells (PBMCs), obtained at new diagnosis, from a patient treated with antithyroid drugs. The receptors stem from a woman younger than 35 with Graves disease. Both conserved end residues are part of each CDR3. The D gene is left open where the match is weak. A row's size may be missing; if present it is once, few, many or a size class.

d_gene | len | j_gene | v_gene | abundance | CDR3aa | CDR3nt
. | 11 | TRBJ2-1 | TRBV20-1 | . | CSGGVESEQFF | TGCAGTGGGGGAGTGGAATCTGAGCAGTTCTTC
TRBD2 | 16 | TRBJ2-7 | TRBV3-1 | many | CASSQVVGGRAGEQYF | TGTGCCAGCAGCCAAGTCGTAGGAGGGAGGGCCGGCGAGCAGTACTTC
. | 15 | TRBJ2-7 | TRBV4-3 | few | CASSQAILGSSQQYF | TGCGCCAGCAGCCAAGCGATACTGGGCTCTAGCCAGCAGTACTTC
TRBD2 | 15 | TRBJ2-1 | TRBV7-6 | many | CASSLAASGRREQFF | TGTGCCAGCAGCTTAGCGGCTAGCGGGAGGAGAGAGCAGTTCTTC
TRBD2 | 16 | TRBJ2-1 | TRBV28 | many | CASSHRMASGSRVQFF | TGTGCCAGCAGTCACAGGATGGCTAGCGGGAGTAGGGTGCAGTTCTTC
TRBD1 | 13 | TRBJ1-2 | TRBV3-1 | many | CASSQRTGDGYTF | TGTGCCAGCAGCCAGCGGACAGGGGATGGCTACACCTTC
. | 15 | TRBJ2-1 | TRBV7-2 | many | CASSLAINRVNEQFF | TGTGCCAGCAGCTTAGCGATAAACAGGGTTAATGAGCAGTTCTTC
TRBD2 | 17 | TRBJ2-7 | TRBV2 | few | CASSSSGLAREVYEQYF | TGTGCCAGCAGTTCGTCGGGACTAGCGAGAGAGGTCTACGAGCAGTACTTC
TRBD1 | 16 | TRBJ1-1 | TRBV20-1 | many | CSARHRGHLPNTEAFF | TGCAGTGCTAGACACAGGGGGCACCTGCCGAACACTGAAGCTTTCTTT
. | 13 | TRBJ2-3 | TRBV5-1 | . | CASSARVPDTQYF | TGCGCCAGCAGCGCCAGGGTACCAGATACGCAGTATTTT
. | 11 | TRBJ1-2 | TRBV28 | many | CASGTYYGYTF | TGTGCCAGCGGGACTTACTATGGCTACACCTTC